Reported below is one T cell receptor beta chain. As yet, its antigen is unknown. With the Oncomine TCR Beta short-read assay, DNA from cultured CD4+ T cells was sequenced. TCRdb re-derived calls from the PCR reads in MiXCR, one entry per CDR3 protein. The table has 15,000 to 20,000 distinct CDR3 sequences, around 40% seen once. This record belongs to a study of vaccination and CD4 T cells after COVID-19. Study context: Post-COVID sampling occurred a median roughly 100 days after diagnosis (range 35 to 161).

Study-wide findings and caveats: The authors identified 304 of 307 vaccine-specific clones in convalescent patients as spike mono-reactive.

Germline lookup yields CDR1 MGHRA and CDR2 YSYEKL. V trimming: 0 bases; J trimming: 6 bases; junction bases outside the gene matches: 15. CDR3 size: 19 residues. The sample's treatment: approximately 9-day PBMC culture with coronavirus spike peptide pools or control peptides (ViraFEST assay). TCRs were sequenced by ViraFEST after antigen-specific T cells had been expanded with peptide pools. The rearrangement joins TRBV4-1 to TRBJ2-3, with TRBD2 matching over 10 bases. The clonotype was recovered from a human donor who received a COVID-19 vaccine. Sequencing used CD4+ T cells from blood, cultured in vitro, obtained before SARS-CoV-2 vaccination. CDR3 in amino acids: CASSQERAGGPSRRDTQYF. CDR3 nucleotide sequence: TGCGCCAGCAGCCAAGAGCGAGCGGGGGGGCCGAGTAGGCGGGATACGCAGTATTTT.